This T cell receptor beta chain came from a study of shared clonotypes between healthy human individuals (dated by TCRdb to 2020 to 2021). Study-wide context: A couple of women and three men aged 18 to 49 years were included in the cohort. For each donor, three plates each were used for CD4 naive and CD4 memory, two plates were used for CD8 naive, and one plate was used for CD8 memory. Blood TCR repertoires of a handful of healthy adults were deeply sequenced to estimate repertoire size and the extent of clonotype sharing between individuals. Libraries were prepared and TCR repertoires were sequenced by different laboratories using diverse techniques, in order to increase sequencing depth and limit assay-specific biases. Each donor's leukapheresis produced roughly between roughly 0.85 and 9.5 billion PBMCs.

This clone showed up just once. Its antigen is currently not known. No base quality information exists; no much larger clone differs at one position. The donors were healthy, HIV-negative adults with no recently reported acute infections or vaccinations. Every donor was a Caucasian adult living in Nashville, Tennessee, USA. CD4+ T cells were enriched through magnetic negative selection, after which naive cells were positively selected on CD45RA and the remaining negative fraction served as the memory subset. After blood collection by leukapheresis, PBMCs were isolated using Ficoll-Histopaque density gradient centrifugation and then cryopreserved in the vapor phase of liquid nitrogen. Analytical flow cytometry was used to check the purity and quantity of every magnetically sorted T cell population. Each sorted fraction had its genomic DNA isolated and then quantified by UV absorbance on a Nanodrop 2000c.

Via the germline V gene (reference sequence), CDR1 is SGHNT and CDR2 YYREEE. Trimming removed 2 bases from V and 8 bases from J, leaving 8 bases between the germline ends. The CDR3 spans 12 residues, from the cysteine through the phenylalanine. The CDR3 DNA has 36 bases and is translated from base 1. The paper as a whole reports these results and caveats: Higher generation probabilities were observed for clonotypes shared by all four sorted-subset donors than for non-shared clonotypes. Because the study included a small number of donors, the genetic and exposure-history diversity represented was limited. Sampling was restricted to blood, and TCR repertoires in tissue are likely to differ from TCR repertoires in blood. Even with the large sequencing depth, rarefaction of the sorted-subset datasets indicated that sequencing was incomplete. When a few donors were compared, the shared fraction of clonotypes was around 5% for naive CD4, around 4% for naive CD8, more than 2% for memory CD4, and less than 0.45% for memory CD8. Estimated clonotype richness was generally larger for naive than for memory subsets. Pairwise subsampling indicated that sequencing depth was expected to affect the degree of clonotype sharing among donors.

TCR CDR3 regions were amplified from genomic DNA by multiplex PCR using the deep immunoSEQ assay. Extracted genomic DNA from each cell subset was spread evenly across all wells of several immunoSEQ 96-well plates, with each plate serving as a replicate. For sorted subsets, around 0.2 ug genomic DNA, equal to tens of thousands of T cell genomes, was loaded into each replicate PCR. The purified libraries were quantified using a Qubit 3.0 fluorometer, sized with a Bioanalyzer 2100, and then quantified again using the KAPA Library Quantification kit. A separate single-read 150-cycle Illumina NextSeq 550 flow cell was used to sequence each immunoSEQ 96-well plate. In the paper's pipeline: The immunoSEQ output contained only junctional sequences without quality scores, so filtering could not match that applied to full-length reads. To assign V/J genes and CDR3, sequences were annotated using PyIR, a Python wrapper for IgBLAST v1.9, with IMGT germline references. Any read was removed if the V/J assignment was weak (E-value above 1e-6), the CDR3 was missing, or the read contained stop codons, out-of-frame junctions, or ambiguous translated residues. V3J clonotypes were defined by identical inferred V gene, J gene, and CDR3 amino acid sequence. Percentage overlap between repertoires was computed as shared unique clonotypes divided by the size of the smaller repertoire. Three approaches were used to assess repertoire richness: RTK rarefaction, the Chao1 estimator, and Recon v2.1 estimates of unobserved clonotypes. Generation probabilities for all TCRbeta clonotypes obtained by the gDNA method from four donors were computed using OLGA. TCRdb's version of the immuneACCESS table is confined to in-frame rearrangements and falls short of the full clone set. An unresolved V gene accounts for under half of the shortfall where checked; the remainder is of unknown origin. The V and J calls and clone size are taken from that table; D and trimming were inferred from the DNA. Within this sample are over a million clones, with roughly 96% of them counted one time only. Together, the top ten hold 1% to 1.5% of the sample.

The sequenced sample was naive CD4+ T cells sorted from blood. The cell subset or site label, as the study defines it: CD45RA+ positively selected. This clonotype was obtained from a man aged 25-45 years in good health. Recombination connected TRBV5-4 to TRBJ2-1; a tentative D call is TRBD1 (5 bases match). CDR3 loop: CASSFPGYEQFF. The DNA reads TGTGCCAGCAGCTTCCCAGGGTATGAGCAGTTCTTC.